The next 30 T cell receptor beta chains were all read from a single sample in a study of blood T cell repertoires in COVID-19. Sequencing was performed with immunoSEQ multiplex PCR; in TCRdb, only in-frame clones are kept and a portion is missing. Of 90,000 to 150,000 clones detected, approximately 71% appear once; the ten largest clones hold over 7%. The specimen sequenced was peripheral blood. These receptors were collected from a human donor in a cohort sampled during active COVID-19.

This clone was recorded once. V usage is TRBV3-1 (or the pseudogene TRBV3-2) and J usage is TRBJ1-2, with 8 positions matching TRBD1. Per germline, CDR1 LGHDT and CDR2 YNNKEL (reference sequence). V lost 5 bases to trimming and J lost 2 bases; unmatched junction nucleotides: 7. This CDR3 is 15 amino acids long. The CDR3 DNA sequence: TGTGCCAGCAGCTCAAACAGGGGGTCAAACTATGGCTACACCTTC. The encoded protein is CASSSNRGSNYGYTF.

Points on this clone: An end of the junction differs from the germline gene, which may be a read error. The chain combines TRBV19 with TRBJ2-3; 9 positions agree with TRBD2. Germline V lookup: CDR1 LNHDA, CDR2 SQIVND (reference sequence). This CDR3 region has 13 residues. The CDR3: CASRIAGADTQYF. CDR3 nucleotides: TGTGCCAGTAGGATAGCGGGAGCAGATACGCAGTATTTT.

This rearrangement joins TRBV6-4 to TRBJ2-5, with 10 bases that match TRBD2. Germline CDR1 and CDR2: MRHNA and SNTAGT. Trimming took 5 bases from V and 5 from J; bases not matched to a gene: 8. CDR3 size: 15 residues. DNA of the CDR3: TGTGCCAGCAGTAAGCTAGCGGGAGTAGGGGAGACCCAGTACTTC. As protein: CASSKLAGVGETQYF.

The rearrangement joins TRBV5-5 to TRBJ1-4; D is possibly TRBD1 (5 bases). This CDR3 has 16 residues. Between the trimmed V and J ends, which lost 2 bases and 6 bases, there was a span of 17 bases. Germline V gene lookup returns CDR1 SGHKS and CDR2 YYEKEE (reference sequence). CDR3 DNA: TGTGCCAGCAGCTTAACTCCGGGGAGGGGTTATGAAAAACTGTTTTTT. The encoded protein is CASSLTPGRGYEKLFF.

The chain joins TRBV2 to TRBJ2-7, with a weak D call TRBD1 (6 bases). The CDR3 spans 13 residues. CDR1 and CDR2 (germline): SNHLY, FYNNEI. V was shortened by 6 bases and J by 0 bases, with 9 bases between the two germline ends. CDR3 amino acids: CASRMDSSYEQYF. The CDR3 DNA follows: TGTGCCAGCAGGATGGACAGCTCCTACGAGCAGTACTTC.

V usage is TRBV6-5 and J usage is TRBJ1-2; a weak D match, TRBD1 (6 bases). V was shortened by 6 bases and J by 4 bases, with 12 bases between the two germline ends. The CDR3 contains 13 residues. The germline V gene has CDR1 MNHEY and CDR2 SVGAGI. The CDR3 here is CASRTTGSYGYTF. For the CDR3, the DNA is TGTGCCAGCAGGACGACAGGATCCTATGGCTACACCTTC.

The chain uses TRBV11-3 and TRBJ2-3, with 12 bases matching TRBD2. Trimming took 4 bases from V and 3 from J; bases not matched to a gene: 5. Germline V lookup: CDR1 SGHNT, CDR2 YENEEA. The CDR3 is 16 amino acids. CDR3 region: CASSSRGTSGTDTQYF. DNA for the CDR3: TGTGCCAGCAGCTCACGCGGGACTAGCGGGACAGATACGCAGTATTTT.

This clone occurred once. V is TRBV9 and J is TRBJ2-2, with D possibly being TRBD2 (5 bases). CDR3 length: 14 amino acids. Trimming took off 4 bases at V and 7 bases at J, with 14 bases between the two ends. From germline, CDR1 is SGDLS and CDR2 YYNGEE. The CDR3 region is CASSFSTGYGELFF. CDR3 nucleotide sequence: TGTGCCAGCAGCTTCAGTACGGGGTACGGGGAGCTGTTTTTT. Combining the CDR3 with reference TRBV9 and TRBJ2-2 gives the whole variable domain DSGVTQTPKHLITATGQRVTLRCSPRSGDLSVYWYQQSLDQGLQFLIQYYNGEERAKGNILERFSAQQFPDLHSELNLSSLELGDSALYFCASSFSTGYGELFFGEGSRLTVL.

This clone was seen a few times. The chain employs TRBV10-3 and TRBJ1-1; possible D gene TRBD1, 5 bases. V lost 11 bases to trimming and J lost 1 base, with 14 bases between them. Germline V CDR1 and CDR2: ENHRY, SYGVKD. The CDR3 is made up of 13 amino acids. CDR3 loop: CAALGGENTEAFF. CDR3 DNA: TGTGCCGCCCTCGGGGGGGAGAACACTGAAGCTTTCTTT.

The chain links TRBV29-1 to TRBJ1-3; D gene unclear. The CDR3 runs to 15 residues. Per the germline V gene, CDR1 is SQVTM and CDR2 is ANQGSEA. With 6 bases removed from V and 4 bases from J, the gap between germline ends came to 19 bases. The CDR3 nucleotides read TGCAGCGTCTCCCGCCCTGAGACACCCGGAAACACCATATATTTT. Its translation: CSVSRPETPGNTIYF.

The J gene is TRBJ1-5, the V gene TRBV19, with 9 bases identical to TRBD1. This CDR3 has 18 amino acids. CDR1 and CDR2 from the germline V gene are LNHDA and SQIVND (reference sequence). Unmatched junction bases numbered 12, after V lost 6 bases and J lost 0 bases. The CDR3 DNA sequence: TGTGCCAGTAGCCCCGGGACAGGGAGGGCGTATAGCAATCAGCCCCAGCATTTT. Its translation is CASSPGTGRAYSNQPQHF.

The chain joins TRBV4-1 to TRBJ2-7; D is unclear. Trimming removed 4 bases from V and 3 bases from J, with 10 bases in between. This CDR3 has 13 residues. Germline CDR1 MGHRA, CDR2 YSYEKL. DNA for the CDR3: TGCGCCAGCAGCCGTACAGTGGGCTACGAGCAGTACTTC. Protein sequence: CASSRTVGYEQYF.

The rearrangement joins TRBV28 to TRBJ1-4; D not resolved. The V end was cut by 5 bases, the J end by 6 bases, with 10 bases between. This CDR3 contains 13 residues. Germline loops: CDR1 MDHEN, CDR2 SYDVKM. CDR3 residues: CASSPLTDEKLFF. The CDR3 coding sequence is TGTGCCAGCAGTCCTCTAACAGATGAAAAACTGTTTTTT.

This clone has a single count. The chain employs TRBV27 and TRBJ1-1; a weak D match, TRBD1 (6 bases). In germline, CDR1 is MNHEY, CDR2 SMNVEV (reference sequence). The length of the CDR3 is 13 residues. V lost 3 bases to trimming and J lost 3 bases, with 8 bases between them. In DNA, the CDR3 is TGTGCCAGCAGTTTCAGGACAGACACTGAAGCTTTCTTT. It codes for CASSFRTDTEAFF.

CDR3 protein: CASSPRVGETQYF. CDR3 DNA: TGTGCCAGCAGTCCCAGGGTCGGAGAGACCCAGTACTTC. The chain joins TRBV7-6 to TRBJ2-5, with D perhaps matching TRBD1 (5 bases). Germline lookup yields CDR1 SGHVS and CDR2 FNYEAQ. Trimming cost V 6 bases and J 4 bases, with 12 bases left between them. There are 13 residues in the CDR3.

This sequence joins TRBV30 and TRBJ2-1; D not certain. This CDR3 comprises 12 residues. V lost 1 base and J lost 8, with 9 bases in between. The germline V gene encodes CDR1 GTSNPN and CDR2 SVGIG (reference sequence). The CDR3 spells CAWSADFDEQFF. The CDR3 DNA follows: TGTGCCTGGAGTGCCGACTTCGATGAGCAGTTCTTC.

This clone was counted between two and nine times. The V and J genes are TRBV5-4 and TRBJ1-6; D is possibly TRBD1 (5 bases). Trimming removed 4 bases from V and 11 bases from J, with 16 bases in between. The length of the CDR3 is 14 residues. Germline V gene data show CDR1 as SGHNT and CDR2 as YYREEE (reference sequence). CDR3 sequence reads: CASSPWGEGTPLHF. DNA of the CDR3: TGTGCCAGCAGCCCTTGGGGGGAGGGTACACCCCTCCACTTT.

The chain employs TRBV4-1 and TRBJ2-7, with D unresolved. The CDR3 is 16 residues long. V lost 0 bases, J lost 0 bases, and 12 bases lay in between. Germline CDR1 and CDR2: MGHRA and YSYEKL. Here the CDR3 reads CASSQDYEESSYEQYF. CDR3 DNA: TGCGCCAGCAGCCAAGATTACGAGGAGAGCTCCTACGAGCAGTACTTC.

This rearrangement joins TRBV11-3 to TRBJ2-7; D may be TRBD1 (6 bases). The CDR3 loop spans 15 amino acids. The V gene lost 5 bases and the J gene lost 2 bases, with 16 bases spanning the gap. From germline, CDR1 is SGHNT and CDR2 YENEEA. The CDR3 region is CASSQADSATYEQYF. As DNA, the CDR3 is TGTGCCAGCAGCCAGGCGGACAGCGCTACCTACGAGCAGTACTTC.

The CDR3 loop reads CASSFDREGTEAFF. In nucleotides, the CDR3 is TGTGCCAGCTCGTTCGACAGGGAAGGCACTGAAGCTTTCTTT. V gene TRBV18 combines with J gene TRBJ1-1; 7 positions agree with TRBD1. Germline V gene sequence: CDR1 KGHSH, CDR2 LQKENI. V shed 6 bases and J 4 bases; nucleotides not matched to a gene: 8. This CDR3 comprises 14 residues.

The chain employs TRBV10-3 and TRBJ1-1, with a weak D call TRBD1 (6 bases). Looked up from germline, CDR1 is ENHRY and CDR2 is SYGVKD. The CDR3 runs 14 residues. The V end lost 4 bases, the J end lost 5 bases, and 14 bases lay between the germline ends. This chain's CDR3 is CAISVNRDETEAFF. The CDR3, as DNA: TGTGCCATCAGTGTCAACAGGGATGAGACTGAAGCTTTCTTT.

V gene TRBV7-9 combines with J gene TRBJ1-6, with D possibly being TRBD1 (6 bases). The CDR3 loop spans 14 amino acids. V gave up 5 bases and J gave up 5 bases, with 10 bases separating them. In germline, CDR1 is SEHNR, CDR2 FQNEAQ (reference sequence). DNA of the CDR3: TGTGCCAGCAGCCTAGGACAGAATAATTCACCCCTCCACTTT. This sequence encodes CASSLGQNNSPLHF.

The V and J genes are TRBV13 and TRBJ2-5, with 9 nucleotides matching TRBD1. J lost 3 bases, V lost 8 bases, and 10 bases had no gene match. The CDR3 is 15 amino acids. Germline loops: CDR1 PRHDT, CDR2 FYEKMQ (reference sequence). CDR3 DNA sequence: TGTGCCAGCTCAACCGGGACAGGGTGGGAAGAGACCCAGTACTTC. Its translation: CASSTGTGWEETQYF.

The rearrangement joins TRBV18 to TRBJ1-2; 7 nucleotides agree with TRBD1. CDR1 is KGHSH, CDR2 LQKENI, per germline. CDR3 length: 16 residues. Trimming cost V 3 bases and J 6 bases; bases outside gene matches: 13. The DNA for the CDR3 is TGTGCCAGCTCACCGAGACCAAGACAGGGTGAGGATGGCTACACCTTC. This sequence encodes CASSPRPRQGEDGYTF.

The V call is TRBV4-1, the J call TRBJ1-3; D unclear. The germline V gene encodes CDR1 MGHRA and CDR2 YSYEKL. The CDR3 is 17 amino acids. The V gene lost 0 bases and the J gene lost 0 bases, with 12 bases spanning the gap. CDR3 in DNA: TGCGCCAGCAGCCAAGATGTAGAAATGCACTCTGGAAACACCATATATTTT. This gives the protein CASSQDVEMHSGNTIYF.

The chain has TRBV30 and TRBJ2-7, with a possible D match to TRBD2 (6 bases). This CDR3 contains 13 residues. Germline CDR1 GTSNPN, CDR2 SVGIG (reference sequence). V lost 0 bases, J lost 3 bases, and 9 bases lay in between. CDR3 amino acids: CAWSVLRGYEQYF. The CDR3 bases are TGTGCCTGGAGTGTGTTGCGGGGCTACGAGCAGTACTTC.

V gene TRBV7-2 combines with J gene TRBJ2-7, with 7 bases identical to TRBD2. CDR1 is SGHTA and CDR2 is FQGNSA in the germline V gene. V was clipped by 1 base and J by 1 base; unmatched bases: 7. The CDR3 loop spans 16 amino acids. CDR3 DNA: TGTGCCAGCAGCTTAGTAGGGCGACTAGCATCCTACGAGCAGTACTTC. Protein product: CASSLVGRLASYEQYF.

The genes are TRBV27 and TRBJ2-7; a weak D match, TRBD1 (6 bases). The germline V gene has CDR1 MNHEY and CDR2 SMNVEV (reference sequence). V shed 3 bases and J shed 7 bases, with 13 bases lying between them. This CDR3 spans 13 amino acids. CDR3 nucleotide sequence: TGTGCCAGCAGTTTGGGGGCAGGGTGGGAGCAGTACTTC. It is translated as CASSLGAGWEQYF.

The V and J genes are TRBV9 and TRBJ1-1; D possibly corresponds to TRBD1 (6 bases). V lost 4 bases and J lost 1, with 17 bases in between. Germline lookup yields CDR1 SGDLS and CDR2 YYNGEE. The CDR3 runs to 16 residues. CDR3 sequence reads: CASSSPMGTPNTEAFF. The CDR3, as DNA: TGTGCCAGCAGCTCTCCGATGGGGACACCGAACACTGAAGCTTTCTTT.

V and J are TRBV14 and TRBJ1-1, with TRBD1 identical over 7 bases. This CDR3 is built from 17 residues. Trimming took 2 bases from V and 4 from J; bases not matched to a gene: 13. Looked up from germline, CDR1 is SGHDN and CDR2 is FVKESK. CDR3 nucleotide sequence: TGTGCCAGCAGCCAACCAAGACAGGGATATGGAGGCACTGAAGCTTTCTTT. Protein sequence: CASSQPRQGYGGTEAFF.